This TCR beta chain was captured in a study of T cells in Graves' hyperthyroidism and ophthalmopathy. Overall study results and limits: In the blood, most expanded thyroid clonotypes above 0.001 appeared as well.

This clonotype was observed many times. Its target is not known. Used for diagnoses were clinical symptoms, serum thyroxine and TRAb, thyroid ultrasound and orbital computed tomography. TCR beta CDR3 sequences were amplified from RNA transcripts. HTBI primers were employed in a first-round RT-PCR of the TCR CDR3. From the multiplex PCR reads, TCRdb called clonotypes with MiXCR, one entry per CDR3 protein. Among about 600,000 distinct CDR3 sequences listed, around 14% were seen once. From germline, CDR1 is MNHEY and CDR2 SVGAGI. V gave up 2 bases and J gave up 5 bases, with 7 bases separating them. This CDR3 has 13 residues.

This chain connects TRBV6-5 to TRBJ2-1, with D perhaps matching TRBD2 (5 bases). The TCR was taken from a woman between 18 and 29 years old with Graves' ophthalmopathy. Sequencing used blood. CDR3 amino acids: CASSYGRNNEQFF. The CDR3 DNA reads TGTGCCAGCAGTTACGGGAGAAACAATGAGCAGTTCTTC.